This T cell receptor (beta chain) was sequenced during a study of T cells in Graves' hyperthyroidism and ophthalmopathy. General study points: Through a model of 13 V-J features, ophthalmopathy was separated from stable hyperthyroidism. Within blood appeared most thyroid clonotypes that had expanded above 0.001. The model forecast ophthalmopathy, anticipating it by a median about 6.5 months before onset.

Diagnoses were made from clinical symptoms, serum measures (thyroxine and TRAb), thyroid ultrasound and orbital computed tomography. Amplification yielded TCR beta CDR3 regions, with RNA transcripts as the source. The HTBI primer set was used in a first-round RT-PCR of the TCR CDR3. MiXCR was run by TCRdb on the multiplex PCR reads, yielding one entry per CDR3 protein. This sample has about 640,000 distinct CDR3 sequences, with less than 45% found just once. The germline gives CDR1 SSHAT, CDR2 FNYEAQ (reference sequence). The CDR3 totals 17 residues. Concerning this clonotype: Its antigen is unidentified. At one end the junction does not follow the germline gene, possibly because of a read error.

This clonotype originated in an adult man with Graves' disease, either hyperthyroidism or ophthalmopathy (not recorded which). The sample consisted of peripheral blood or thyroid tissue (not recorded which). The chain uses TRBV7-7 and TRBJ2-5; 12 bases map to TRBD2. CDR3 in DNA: TGTGCTAGCAGCCCATCCCTGACTAGCGGGAGTGTGGAGACCCAGTACTTC. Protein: CASSPSLTSGSVETQYF.